A single sample is the source of the 16 T cell receptor beta chains below, sequenced in a study of blood T cell repertoires in COVID-19. Produced via immunoSEQ multiplex PCR; TCRdb's table is partial and in-frame only. The table includes more than 80,000 clones, about 85% detected once. Material for sequencing was peripheral blood. The origin of the receptors is an elderly woman with COVID-19, enrolled during active disease.

The V and J genes are TRBV9 and TRBJ2-2; 9 nucleotides match TRBD1. There are 16 residues in the CDR3. Germline CDR1 reads SGDLS; CDR2 reads YYNGEE. Unmatched junction bases numbered 11, after V lost 4 bases and J lost 7 bases. The CDR3, as DNA: TGTGCCAGCAGCCACGAAACAGGGGGCGTGGGCGGGGAGCTGTTTTTT. It specifies CASSHETGGVGGELFF. The entire variable domain, with the rest obtained from reference TRBV9 and TRBJ2-2, is as follows: DSGVTQTPKHLITATGQRVTLRCSPRSGDLSVYWYQQSLDQGLQFLIQYYNGEERAKGNILERFSAQQFPDLHSELNLSSLELGDSALYFCASSHETGGVGGELFFGEGSRLTVL.

The V call is TRBV10-3, the J call TRBJ1-1, with D hard to call. The CDR3 runs to 15 residues. V lost 3 bases and J lost 2, with 13 bases in between. CDR1 is ENHRY and CDR2 is SYGVKD in the germline V gene. CDR3 sequence reads: CAISDPSYGNTEAFF. The CDR3 DNA reads as TGTGCCATCAGTGATCCTAGCTACGGAAACACTGAAGCTTTCTTT.

Worth noting for this clone: At one boundary the junction diverges from the germline segment, which might be a read error. CDR3 DNA: TGTGCCAGCTCGCCAGGGGGCCCGCCCACTAACTTT. As protein: CASSPGGPPTNF. The chain is built from TRBV18 and TRBJ1-6; TRBD1 agrees at 8 bases. Looked up from germline, CDR1 is KGHSH and CDR2 is LQKENI. The CDR3 spans 12 residues.

The chain couples TRBV6-2 or TRBV6-3 to TRBJ2-6; TRBD1 agrees at 7 bases. The V segment lost 5 bases and the J segment 12 bases; nucleotides outside the gene matches: 7. The germline V gene encodes CDR1 MNHEY and CDR2 SVGEGT. The CDR3 has 13 residues. The CDR3 DNA reads as TGTGCCAGCAGTCGGACAGGATCCGTCGTCCTGACTTTC. Translated, it gives CASSRTGSVVLTF.

The chain couples TRBV4-2 to TRBJ1-4; 7 positions agree with TRBD1. The CDR3 totals 16 residues. Germline V CDR1 and CDR2: LGHNA, YNFKEQ. The J segment lost 4 bases and the V segment lost 4 bases, leaving 9 bases of the junction unmatched. For the CDR3, the DNA is TGTGCCAGCAGCCCCCGAAACAGGGGTGTTAATGAAAAACTGTTTTTT. Translated, it gives CASSPRNRGVNEKLFF.

The rearrangement joins TRBV10-2 to TRBJ1-1, with TRBD1 matching 7 bases. The J segment lost 7 bases and the V segment lost 5 bases, leaving 7 bases of the junction unmatched. The CDR3 spans 13 residues. CDR1 WSHSY and CDR2 SAAADI come from the germline V gene. Written as DNA, the CDR3 is TGCGCCAGCAGTTTCCCAGGGGGTCGTGAAGCTTTCTTT. It yields the protein CASSFPGGREAFF.

The rearrangement links TRBV4-2 to TRBJ2-7, with 16 bases matching TRBD2. CDR1 LGHNA and CDR2 YNFKEQ come from the germline V gene. After removal of 1 base from V and 4 bases from J, the junction contained 7 bases not matched to a gene. This CDR3 contains 18 residues. In DNA, the CDR3 is TGTGCCAGCAGCCAAGCCGAAGGGACTAGCGGGGGGGATTACGAGCAGTACTTC. As protein: CASSQAEGTSGGDYEQYF.

J is TRBJ2-1 and V is TRBV7-3; no firm D call. Germline assignment: CDR1 SGHTA and CDR2 FQGTGA. The CDR3 spans 14 residues. Trimming left V 2 bases short and J 4 bases short, with 9 bases between. The CDR3 region has the DNA TGTGCCAGCAGCTTAGACCCAGGATACAATGAGCAGTTCTTC. This encodes CASSLDPGYNEQFF.

The J gene is TRBJ1-4, the V gene TRBV7-2; D is perhaps TRBD1 (6 bases). V lost 5 bases and J 7 bases, leaving 17 bases between the germline ends. The CDR3 spans 15 residues. Germline assignment: CDR1 SGHTA and CDR2 FQGNSA. DNA for the CDR3: TGTGCCAGCAGCAAACAGGGCGCTCAGTCTGAAAAACTGTTTTTT. As protein: CASSKQGAQSEKLFF.

The rearrangement links TRBV29-1 to TRBJ2-7; weak D call: TRBD1 (8 bases). CDR3 size: 13 residues. Trimming took 7 bases from V and 1 from J, leaving 14 bases between them. Per the germline V gene, CDR1 is SQVTM and CDR2 is ANQGSEA. The CDR3 nucleotides read TGCAGCGGGTACAGGGGGGGGTCCTACGAGCAGTACTTC. This gives the protein CSGYRGGSYEQYF.

This clone was seen a handful of times. The same CDR3 arises from other DNA sequences in this sample as well. V gene TRBV7-9 combines with J gene TRBJ1-3, with D perhaps matching TRBD1 (5 bases). The CDR3 loop spans 14 amino acids. The germline V and J ends were trimmed by 4 bases and 1 base, with 8 bases remaining between them. The V gene's germline CDR1 is SEHNR and CDR2 FQNEAQ (reference sequence). DNA of the CDR3: TGTGCCAGCAGCTCCAGGGTGTCTGGAAACACCATATATTTT. As protein: CASSSRVSGNTIYF.

The V gene is TRBV19, the J gene TRBJ1-4; 10 bases are a match to TRBD1. Germline lookup yields CDR1 LNHDA and CDR2 SQIVND (reference sequence). With 5 bases clipped from V and 2 bases from J, the junction kept 2 bases outside the gene matches. The CDR3 covers 15 residues. The chain's CDR3 is CASSDRGRTNEKLFF. The CDR3 DNA is TGTGCCAGTAGTGACAGGGGGCGGACTAATGAAAAACTGTTTTTT.

The chain uses TRBV5-4 and TRBJ2-3; unclear D gene. The CDR3 is 11 amino acids. CDR1 and CDR2 (germline): SGHNT, YYREEE (reference sequence). Trimming stripped 5 bases from V and 5 bases from J, with 6 bases between. CDR3 DNA sequence: TGTGCCAGCAGTTCCAAAGATACGCAGTATTTT. Translation gives CASSSKDTQYF. The full variable domain, in which reference TRBV5-4 and TRBJ2-3 provide the parts outside the CDR3, is ETGVTQSPTHLIKTRGQQVTLRCSSQSGHNTVSWYQQALGQGPQFIFQYYREEENGRGNFPPRFSGLQFPNYSSELNVNALELDDSALYLCASSSKDTQYFGPGTRLTVL.

This clone was seen more than once but under ten times. Here the CDR3 reads CASRSPGAGNTIYF. For the CDR3, the DNA is TGTGCCAGCAGAAGCCCTGGAGCTGGAAACACCATATATTTT. The chain couples TRBV6-5 to TRBJ1-3, with unresolved D. The V end lost 6 bases, the J end lost 2 bases, and 11 bases lay between the germline ends. The germline gives CDR1 MNHEY, CDR2 SVGAGI. The CDR3 runs 14 residues.

This chain connects TRBV18 to TRBJ2-5; 13 positions agree with TRBD2. V was pared by 2 bases and J by 5 bases, with 8 bases of the junction left unmatched. This CDR3 contains 17 residues. From germline, CDR1 is KGHSH and CDR2 LQKENI. The CDR3: CASSPVTSGRPGETQYF. The CDR3 coding sequence is TGTGCCAGCTCACCAGTGACTAGCGGGAGGCCGGGGGAGACCCAGTACTTC.

The rearrangement joins TRBV28 to TRBJ2-7, with 7 bases fitting TRBD1. Per germline, CDR1 MDHEN and CDR2 SYDVKM. The CDR3 consists of 15 residues. Germline trimming cut 4 bases from V and 0 bases from J; bases unmatched to any gene: 6. CDR3 in amino acids: CASSSSGTASYEQYF. In nucleotides, the CDR3 is TGTGCCAGCAGTTCTTCCGGGACAGCCTCCTACGAGCAGTACTTC.